The rows below give T cell receptor beta chains drawn from one sample of a study of T cell changes during pregnancy in multiple sclerosis. The table came from immunoSEQ multiplex PCR; TCRdb's copy has only in-frame clones and leaves some out. The sample includes some 27,000 clones, about 93% of them seen just once. Sequences were derived from CD4+ T cells from peripheral blood mononuclear cells, sampled after pregnancy. The receptors originated from a female donor with multiple sclerosis, enrolled in a pregnancy study. CDR3s include the opening cysteine and the closing phenylalanine or tryptophan. D genes are given only for firm matches. Expanded clones get a size class; other rows say once, few or many, or leave the size out.

d_call | j_call | clone_size | v_call | cdr3_nt | cdr3_aa
NA | TRBJ2-2 | NA | TRBV5-1 | TGCGCCAGCAGCTTTGGGCTAGCAACCAACACCGGGGAGCTGTTTTTT | CASSFGLATNTGELFF
NA | TRBJ1-1 | NA | TRBV11-3 | TGTGCCAGCAGCTTAGTGCCGGGCACTGAAGCTTTCTTT | CASSLVPGTEAFF
TRBD1 | TRBJ2-2 | NA | TRBV19 | TGTGCCAGTAGTATATGGTTTACAGGGGCGAACACCGGGGAGCTGTTTTTT | CASSIWFTGANTGELFF
NA | TRBJ1-3 | NA | TRBV12-2 | TGTGCAAGTCGCTCCCTAGTACAAGACCTCTCTGGAAACACCATATATTTT | CASRSLVQDLSGNTIYF
TRBD1 | TRBJ2-7 | NA | TRBV7-9 | TGTGCCAGCAGCTCATTCGGGACAGGGAGTACCTACGAGCAGTACTTC | CASSSFGTGSTYEQYF
NA | TRBJ1-4 | NA | TRBV18 | TGTGCCAGCTCACCCCGGACCCTCGGGGAGGCCACTAATGAAAAACTGTTTTTT | CASSPRTLGEATNEKLFF
NA | TRBJ1-1 | NA | TRBV5-1 | TGCGTCAGCAGCTTCATCAGGGACACTGAAGCTTTCTTT | CVSSFIRDTEAFF
TRBD1 | TRBJ1-5 | NA | TRBV7-2 | TGTGCCAGCAGCCCCTTGGACAGGAATCAGCCCCAGCATTTT | CASSPLDRNQPQHF
TRBD1 | TRBJ1-1 | NA | TRBV28 | TGTGCCAGCAGTTTTCGCCCCCTCAGGACAGGGCAAGACACTGAAGCTTTCTTT | CASSFRPLRTGQDTEAFF
NA | TRBJ2-7 | once | TRBV29-1 | TGCAGCGTTCGAGACAGTACCTACGAGCAGTACTTC | CSVRDSTYEQYF
NA | TRBJ1-4 | once | TRBV2 | TGTGCCAGCAGTGAATCTTGGACAGCCCTCGAAAAACTGTTTTTT | CASSESWTALEKLFF